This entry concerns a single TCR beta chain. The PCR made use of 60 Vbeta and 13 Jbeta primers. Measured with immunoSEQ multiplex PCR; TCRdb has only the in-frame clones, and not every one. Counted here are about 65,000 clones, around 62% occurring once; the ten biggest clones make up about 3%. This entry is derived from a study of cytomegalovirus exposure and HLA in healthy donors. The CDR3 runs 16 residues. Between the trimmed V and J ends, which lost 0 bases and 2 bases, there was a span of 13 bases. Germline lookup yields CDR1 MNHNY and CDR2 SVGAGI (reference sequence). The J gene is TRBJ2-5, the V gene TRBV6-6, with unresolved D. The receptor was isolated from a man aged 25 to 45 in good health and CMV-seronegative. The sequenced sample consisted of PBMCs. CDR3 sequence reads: CASSYSNLPTQETQYF. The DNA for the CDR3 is TGTGCCAGCAGTTACTCGAATCTACCTACTCAAGAGACCCAGTACTTC.